The next 29 T cell receptor beta chains were all read from a single sample in a study of CD8 T cells in Susac syndrome. Random hexamers were used to reverse transcribe an amount of roughly 0.5 to 1 ug RNA. TCRdb reprocessed the immunoSEQ multiplex PCR reads with MiXCR, giving one entry per CDR3 protein. The sample carries approximately 210,000 distinct CDR3 sequences, roughly 96% recorded once. The sample taken for sequencing was CD4+ T cells from PBMCs. The receptors stem from a human donor with multiple sclerosis.

The chain carries TRBV7-2 and TRBJ1-2; D gene ambiguous. Trimming left V 1 base short and J 3 bases short, with 12 bases between. This CDR3 contains 15 residues. Per germline, CDR1 SGHTA and CDR2 FQGNSA. The CDR3 loop reads CASSLGGGMDYGYTF. CDR3 DNA: TGTGCCAGCAGCTTAGGAGGAGGGATGGACTATGGCTACACCTTC.

The chain joins TRBV6-1 to TRBJ2-2; 12 bases match TRBD2. Germline lookup yields CDR1 MNHNS and CDR2 SASEGT. The CDR3 covers 17 residues. V lost 10 bases, J lost 4 bases, and 13 bases stayed unmatched. The CDR3 loop is CATRPFPSGGATGELFF. The CDR3 coding sequence is TGTGCCACCCGACCCTTCCCTAGCGGGGGGGCCACCGGGGAGCTGTTTTTT.

This chain joins TRBV20-1 and TRBJ2-3; D is perhaps TRBD2 (5 bases). Germline V CDR1 and CDR2: DFQATT, SNEGSKA (reference sequence). The CDR3 runs to 13 residues. V was shortened by 0 bases and J by 10 bases, with 14 bases between the two germline ends. The CDR3 spells CSAREAGEIPQYF. The CDR3, as DNA: TGCAGTGCTAGAGAGGCCGGGGAGATCCCGCAGTATTTT.

The chain carries TRBV3-1 and TRBJ2-1; a possible D gene is TRBD2 (6 bases). The CDR3 consists of 14 residues. V gave up 8 bases and J gave up 8 bases, with 19 bases separating them. Looked up from germline, CDR1 is LGHDT and CDR2 is YNNKEL (reference sequence). As DNA, the CDR3 is TGTGCCAGCGGCCGACCGGGACTTATCTATGAGCAGTTCTTC. Amino acids: CASGRPGLIYEQFF.

This clonotype was observed a single time. J is TRBJ2-7 and V is TRBV29-1; TRBD2 matches at 10 bases. V lost 7 bases to trimming and J lost 2 bases; unmatched junction nucleotides: 8. Germline values: CDR1 SQVTM, CDR2 ANQGSEA. There are 14 residues in the CDR3. CDR3 loop: CSASRAGGPYEQYF. The CDR3, as DNA: TGCAGCGCATCAAGAGCGGGGGGGCCCTACGAGCAGTACTTC.

The gene calls are TRBV4-1 and TRBJ2-1; 9 bases match TRBD2. From germline, CDR1 is MGHRA and CDR2 YSYEKL. The CDR3 is 17 amino acids. Trimming removed 0 bases from V and 3 bases from J; junction bases left unmatched: 6. CDR3 in amino acids: CASSQDKLAGSYNEQFF. CDR3 sequence (DNA): TGCGCCAGCAGCCAAGATAAGCTAGCGGGGAGCTACAATGAGCAGTTCTTC.

The genes are TRBV20-1 and TRBJ2-2; 12 bases match TRBD1. The CDR3 runs 14 residues. Germline CDR1 and CDR2: DFQATT and SNEGSKA (reference sequence). The trim removed 6 bases at V and 5 bases at J, leaving 4 bases unmatched. CDR3 region: CSAVGQGATGELFF. In DNA form, the CDR3 reads TGCAGTGCAGTGGGACAGGGGGCGACCGGGGAGCTGTTTTTT.

The V and J genes are TRBV4-1 and TRBJ2-1; D perhaps matches TRBD2 (5 bases). The V gene's germline CDR1 is MGHRA and CDR2 YSYEKL. The CDR3 consists of 14 residues. The V gene lost 1 base and the J gene lost 8 bases, with 12 bases spanning the gap. The CDR3 loop reads CASSQGEGRDEQFF. The CDR3, as DNA: TGCGCCAGCAGCCAAGGGGAAGGGCGGGATGAGCAGTTCTTC.

This chain connects TRBV4-2 to TRBJ1-4; 8 nucleotides align to TRBD1. The CDR3 has 15 residues. J lost 8 bases, V lost 1 base, and 6 bases had no gene match. Germline V gene lookup returns CDR1 LGHNA and CDR2 YNFKEQ. Written as DNA, the CDR3 is TGTGCCAGCAGCCAAGTTGGGGACAGGAGGGAAAAACTGTTTTTT. Its protein is CASSQVGDRREKLFF.

V usage is TRBV9 and J usage is TRBJ2-2; TRBD2 agrees at 12 bases. J lost 3 bases, V lost 4 bases, and 7 bases had no gene match. The germline CDR1 and CDR2 sequences are SGDLS and YYNGEE. This CDR3 has 17 residues. The CDR3 protein is CASSLRGLAGHTGELFF. For the CDR3, the DNA is TGTGCCAGCAGCCTCAGGGGACTAGCGGGCCACACCGGGGAGCTGTTTTTT.

This chain uses TRBV18 with TRBJ2-4; no firm D call. Germline CDR1 is KGHSH and CDR2 is LQKENI. This CDR3 region has 14 residues. Trimming left V 3 bases short and J 0 bases short, with 6 bases between. CDR3 nucleotide sequence: TGTGCCAGCTCACCTCAATTAGCCAAAAACATTCAGTACTTC. Its translation: CASSPQLAKNIQYF.

Here the CDR3 reads CASSPRRGPRTYNEQFF. The CDR3 DNA reads TGTGCCAGCAGCCCTCGTAGGGGGCCCCGTACTTACAATGAGCAGTTCTTC. The chain couples TRBV11-2 to TRBJ2-1; TRBD1 matches at 7 bases. The CDR3 is made up of 17 amino acids. With 5 bases clipped from V and 4 bases from J, the junction kept 14 bases outside the gene matches. Looked up from germline, CDR1 is SGHAT and CDR2 is FQNNGV.

The chain recombines TRBV29-1 with TRBJ2-7; TRBD1 matches at 8 bases. Germline trimming cut 7 bases from V and 6 bases from J; bases unmatched to any gene: 11. Germline loops: CDR1 SQVTM, CDR2 ANQGSEA. The CDR3 extends over 13 amino acids. The CDR3 sequence is CSAQGADRSEQYF. The CDR3 bases are TGCAGCGCCCAGGGGGCGGATAGGTCCGAGCAGTACTTC.

V gene TRBV19 combines with J gene TRBJ1-1; D may be TRBD1 (5 bases). The length of the CDR3 is 13 residues. V lost 8 bases and J 7 bases, leaving 17 bases between the germline ends. The germline V gene has CDR1 LNHDA and CDR2 SQIVND (reference sequence). The CDR3 DNA follows: TGTGCCAGTGTGGGGCCGTCGGGCCGTGAAGCTTTCTTT. Translation gives CASVGPSGREAFF.

The chain carries TRBV5-1 and TRBJ1-1, with no clear D. V lost 1 base and J lost 2, with 9 bases in between. Germline V CDR1 and CDR2: SGHRS, YFSETQ. The CDR3 sequence is 14 residues long. CDR3 in DNA: TGCGCCAGCAGCTTGAGCGCAGCTAACACTGAAGCTTTCTTT. Translating it yields CASSLSAANTEAFF. Drawing the rest from reference TRBV5-1 and TRBJ1-1, the complete variable domain is KAGVTQTPRYLIKTRGQQVTLSCSPISGHRSVSWYQQTPGQGLQFLFEYFSETQRNKGNFPGRFSGRQFSNSRSEMNVSTLELGDSALYLCASSLSAANTEAFFGQGTRLTVV.

CDR3 protein: CASSPNRDTEAFF. The CDR3 DNA follows: TGTGCCAGCTCACCCAACAGGGACACTGAAGCTTTCTTT. The rearrangement joins TRBV18 to TRBJ1-1, with D possibly TRBD1 on 6 matching bases. The V gene's germline CDR1 is KGHSH and CDR2 LQKENI. The CDR3 is 13 residues long. V gave up 3 bases and J gave up 3 bases, with 8 bases separating them.

The genes are TRBV29-1 and TRBJ1-2; TRBD1 is a possible D gene (5 bases). Germline CDR1 is SQVTM and CDR2 is ANQGSEA. The CDR3 has 10 residues. Trimming took off 4 bases at V and 6 bases at J, with 6 bases between the two ends. CDR3 sequence reads: CSVGGDGYTF. The CDR3, as DNA: TGCAGCGTTGGGGGCGATGGCTACACCTTC.

This sequence joins TRBV20-1 and TRBJ2-7; D unresolved. V was trimmed by 4 bases and J by 2 bases, leaving 15 bases between them. Per the germline V gene, CDR1 is DFQATT and CDR2 is SNEGSKA (reference sequence). CDR3 length: 14 residues. The CDR3 sequence: CSAIEDRLPYEQYF. CDR3 coding DNA: TGCAGTGCTATTGAAGACCGCCTCCCCTACGAGCAGTACTTC.

The V call is TRBV15, the J call TRBJ2-7; D is tentatively TRBD1 or TRBD2 (5 bases each). Germline V gene data show CDR1 as LNHNV and CDR2 as YYDKDF (reference sequence). V lost 3 bases to trimming and J lost 5 bases, with 14 bases between them. This CDR3 is 14 amino acids long. CDR3 DNA: TGTGCCACCAGCAGTGAGGGGAGATACAACGAGCAGTACTTC. It codes for CATSSEGRYNEQYF.

This chain uses TRBV2 with TRBJ1-1; 7 nucleotides line up with TRBD1. The CDR3 consists of 14 residues. The ends lost 6 bases at V and 6 bases at J; junction bases unmatched: 10. The germline V gene has CDR1 SNHLY and CDR2 FYNNEI. As DNA, the CDR3 is TGTGCCAGCAGGGGACCAGGGGGAACGGCTGAAGCTTTCTTT. Translating gives CASRGPGGTAEAFF.

The rearrangement joins TRBV3-1 to TRBJ2-7; D is unresolved. Germline CDR1 is LGHDT and CDR2 is YNNKEL (reference sequence). This CDR3 has 16 amino acids. Trimming took off 1 base at V and 5 bases at J, with 18 bases between the two ends. CDR3 residues: CASSQGEVGFLDEQYF. The CDR3 coding sequence is TGTGCCAGCAGCCAAGGTGAAGTAGGGTTTCTCGACGAGCAGTACTTC.

Of note for this clonotype: The germline gene is not matched at one end of the junction; a read error may be the cause. The CDR3 reads CASSVEDAQYF. CDR3 DNA sequence: TGTGCCAGCAGCGTAGAAGATGCGCAGTATTTT. J is TRBJ2-3 and V is TRBV9, with unresolved D. This CDR3 is built from 11 residues. Germline V lookup: CDR1 SGDLS, CDR2 YYNGEE.

V usage is TRBV5-6 and J usage is TRBJ1-1; 9 bases line up with TRBD1. The CDR3 runs to 16 residues. Germline V CDR1 and CDR2: SGHDT, YYEEEE. With 3 bases clipped from V and 1 base from J, the junction kept 7 bases outside the gene matches. CDR3 sequence: CASSSLGDRANTEAFF. For the CDR3, the DNA is TGTGCCAGCAGCTCCCTCGGGGACAGGGCGAACACTGAAGCTTTCTTT.

The chain joins TRBV2 to TRBJ2-3; possibly TRBD1 for D (6 bases). V lost 7 bases to trimming and J lost 2 bases, with 16 bases between them. Per the germline V gene, CDR1 is SNHLY and CDR2 is FYNNEI. This CDR3 spans 15 amino acids. In DNA, the CDR3 is TGTGCCAGCAATCGGGCAGGGGTGGACACAGATACGCAGTATTTT. This sequence encodes CASNRAGVDTDTQYF. The complete variable domain, with remaining parts taken from reference TRBV2 and TRBJ2-3, reads EPEVTQTPSHQVTQMGQEVILRCVPISNHLYFYWYRQILGQKVEFLVSFYNNEISEKSEIFDDQFSVERPDGSNFTLKIRSTKLEDSAMYFCASNRAGVDTDTQYFGPGTRLTVL.

The rearrangement uses TRBV28 and TRBJ1-1; D may be TRBD1 (5 bases). This CDR3 is 14 amino acids long. Germline lookup yields CDR1 MDHEN and CDR2 SYDVKM. The V and J ends lost 1 base and 5 bases respectively, with 11 bases between them. The CDR3 sequence is CASSLSQGYTEAFF. In DNA, the CDR3 is TGTGCCAGCAGTTTATCTCAGGGATATACTGAAGCTTTCTTT.

The genes are TRBV4-2 and TRBJ2-1, with D perhaps TRBD1 or TRBD2 (5 bases each). Germline CDR1 LGHNA, CDR2 YNFKEQ. V lost 4 bases, J lost 10 bases, and 14 bases lay in between. The CDR3 runs 13 residues. CDR3 coding DNA: TGTGCCAGCAGCCGAATACTCCGGGACGAGCAGTTCTTC. Translated: CASSRILRDEQFF.

This rearrangement joins TRBV27 to TRBJ2-2; tentatively, D is TRBD1 or TRBD2 (5 bases each). Germline lookup yields CDR1 MNHEY and CDR2 SMNVEV (reference sequence). The CDR3 spans 14 residues. Trimming cost V 7 bases and J 4 bases, with 13 bases left between them. This CDR3 is CASNRGVGTGELFF. In DNA form, the CDR3 reads TGTGCCAGCAATAGGGGAGTAGGCACCGGGGAGCTGTTTTTT.

This clonotype was seen only once. The V gene is TRBV20-1, the J gene TRBJ2-5; 13 nucleotides match TRBD2. The CDR3 is made up of 15 amino acids. Germline V gives CDR1 DFQATT, CDR2 SNEGSKA (reference sequence). J lost 2 bases, V lost 5 bases, and 5 bases had no gene match. CDR3 nucleotide sequence: TGCAGTGCTCGACCGGGACTAGCGGGGCAAGAGACCCAGTACTTC. Translation: CSARPGLAGQETQYF.

The V and J genes are TRBV20-1 and TRBJ2-1; perhaps D is TRBD1 or TRBD2 (5 bases each). Germline CDR1 reads DFQATT; CDR2 reads SNEGSKA (reference sequence). The V gene lost 5 bases and the J gene lost 13 bases, with 15 bases spanning the gap. CDR3 length: 11 amino acids. The DNA of the CDR3 is TGCAGTGCTCCCGGGGCCGTGGGCCAGTTCTTC. It is translated as CSAPGAVGQFF.